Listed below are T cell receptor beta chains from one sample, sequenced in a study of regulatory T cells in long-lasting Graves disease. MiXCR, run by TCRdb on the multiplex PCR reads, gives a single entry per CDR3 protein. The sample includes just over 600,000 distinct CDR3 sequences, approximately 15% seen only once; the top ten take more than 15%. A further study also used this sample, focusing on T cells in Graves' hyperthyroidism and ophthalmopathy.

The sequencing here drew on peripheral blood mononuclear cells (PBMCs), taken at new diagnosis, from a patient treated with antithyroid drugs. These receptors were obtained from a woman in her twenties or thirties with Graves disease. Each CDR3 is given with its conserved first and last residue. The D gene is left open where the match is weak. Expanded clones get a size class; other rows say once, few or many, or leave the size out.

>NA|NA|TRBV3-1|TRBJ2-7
CASSPFLSGPVYEQYF
TGTGCCAGCAGCCCTTTTCTTAGTGGTCCCGTCTACGAGCAGTACTTC
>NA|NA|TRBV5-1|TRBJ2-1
CASSFRRDSAWGEQFF
TGCGCCAGCAGCTTCCGGCGGGACTCAGCCTGGGGTGAGCAGTTCTTC
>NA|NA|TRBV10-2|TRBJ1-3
CASEGAALDGNTIYF
TGCGCCAGCGAAGGGGCAGCGCTGGATGGAAACACCATATATTTT
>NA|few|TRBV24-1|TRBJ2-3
CATSDFSLQTDTQYF
TGTGCCACCAGTGATTTCTCTCTTCAGACAGATACGCAGTATTTT
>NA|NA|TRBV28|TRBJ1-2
CASSTLDGYTF
TGTGCCAGCAGTACCTTAGATGGCTACACCTTC
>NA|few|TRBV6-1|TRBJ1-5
CASRQVQSQPQHF
TGTGCCAGCAGACAAGTCCAATCACAGCCCCAGCATTTT
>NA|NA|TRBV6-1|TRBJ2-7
CASTRSQGPSYEQYF
TGTGCCAGCACTCGTTCACAGGGCCCCTCCTACGAGCAGTACTTC
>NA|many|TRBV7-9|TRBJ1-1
CASSLKFETQAFF
TGTGCCAGCAGCTTAAAATTTGAGACCCAAGCTTTCTTT
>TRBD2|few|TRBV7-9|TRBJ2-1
CASSLGSSGSHEQFF
TGTGCCAGCAGCTTAGGGTCTAGCGGGAGCCATGAGCAGTTCTTC
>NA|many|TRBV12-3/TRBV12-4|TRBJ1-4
CASSPRQTEKLFF
TGTGCCAGCAGTCCCCGACAGACAGAAAAACTGTTTTTT
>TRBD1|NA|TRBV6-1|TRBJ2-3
CASSPDRVSLNTDTQYF
TGTGCCAGCAGCCCCGACAGGGTTTCCCTGAATACGGATACGCAGTATTTT
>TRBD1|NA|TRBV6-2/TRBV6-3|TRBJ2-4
CASRGRTGLNLSIFVAKNIQYF
TGTGCCAGCAGGGGGAGGACAGGGTTGAATTTATCCATCTTTGTAGCCAAAAACATTCAGTACTTC
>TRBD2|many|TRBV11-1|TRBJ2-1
CASRPTSGSRYNEQFF
TGTGCCAGCAGACCTACTAGCGGGAGTCGCTACAATGAGCAGTTCTTC
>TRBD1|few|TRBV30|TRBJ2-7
CAWSVEGQGSHEQYF
TGTGCCTGGAGTGTTGAAGGACAGGGGTCTCACGAGCAGTACTTC
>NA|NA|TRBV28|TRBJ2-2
CASSLSPPGELFF
TGTGCCAGCAGTTTGAGCCCCCCCGGGGAGCTGTTTTTT
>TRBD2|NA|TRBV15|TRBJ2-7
CATSRTGTSNEQYF
TGTGCCACCAGCAGAACCGGGACTAGCAACGAGCAGTACTTC
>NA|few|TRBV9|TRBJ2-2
CASSVTALTVGELFF
TGTGCCAGCAGCGTCACAGCTCTAACCGTGGGGGAGCTGTTTTTT
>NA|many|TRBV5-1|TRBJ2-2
CASSLAQGYTGELFF
TGCGCCAGCAGCTTGGCCCAGGGTTACACCGGGGAGCTGTTTTTT
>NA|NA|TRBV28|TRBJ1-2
CASTSRWRADGYGYTF
TGTGCCAGCACCTCCAGGTGGCGGGCTGATGGCTATGGCTACACCTTC
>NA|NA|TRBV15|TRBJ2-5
CATSRDYGPLAQETQYF
TGTGCCACCAGCAGAGATTATGGCCCCCTGGCCCAAGAGACCCAGTACTTC
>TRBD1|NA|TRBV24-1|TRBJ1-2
CATSDRTGGRGGYTF
TGTGCCACCAGTGACAGAACAGGGGGCAGGGGTGGCTACACCTTC
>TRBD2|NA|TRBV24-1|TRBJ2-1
CATRESGTSGKQFF
TGTGCCACCAGGGAATCCGGGACTAGCGGAAAGCAGTTCTTC
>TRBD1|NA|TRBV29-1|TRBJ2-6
CSVEDMGDSKGGANVLTF
TGCAGCGTTGAAGATATGGGGGACAGCAAGGGTGGGGCCAACGTCCTGACTTTC
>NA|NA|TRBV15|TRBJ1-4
CATGWGLNEKLFF
TGTGCCACCGGGTGGGGACTGAATGAAAAACTGTTTTTT
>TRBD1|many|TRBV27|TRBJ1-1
CASSLGPGGNTFF
TGTGCCAGCAGTTTAGGGCCAGGGGGCAATACTTTCTTT
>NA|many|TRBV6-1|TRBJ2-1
CASSVSLNGYNEQFF
TGTGCCAGCAGTGTAAGCCTAAATGGCTACAATGAGCAGTTCTTC
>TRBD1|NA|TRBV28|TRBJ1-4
CASSFETGAYEKLIF
TGTGCCAGCAGTTTTGAGACAGGGGCTTACGAAAAACTGATTTTT
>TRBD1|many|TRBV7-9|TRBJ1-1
CASSLGTANTEAFF
TGTGCCAGCAGCTTGGGGACAGCGAACACTGAAGCTTTCTTT
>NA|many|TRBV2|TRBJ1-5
CASSSRDNQPQHF
TGTGCCAGCAGTTCCCGGGACAACCAGCCCCAGCATTTT
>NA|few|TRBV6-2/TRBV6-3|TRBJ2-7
CASSLSGGLNEQYF
TGTGCCAGCTCCTTGAGTGGGGGGCTCAACGAGCAGTACTTC
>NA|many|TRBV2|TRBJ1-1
CASRTQGMNTEAFF
TGTGCCAGCAGGACACAGGGTATGAACACTGAAGCTTTCTTT
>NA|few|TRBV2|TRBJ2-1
CASSPEERPSYNEQFF
TGTGCCAGCAGTCCGGAGGAGCGACCCTCGTACAATGAGCAGTTCTTC
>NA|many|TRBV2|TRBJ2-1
CASSEFVAIQPSNEQFF
TGTGCCAGCAGTGAATTCGTAGCGATCCAGCCCTCCAATGAGCAGTTCTTC
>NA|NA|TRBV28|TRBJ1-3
CASSLSVLGPDTIYF
TGTGCCAGCAGTTTAAGTGTACTGGGCCCGGACACCATATATTTT
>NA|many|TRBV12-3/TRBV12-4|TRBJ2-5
CASTEGGRLYETQYF
TGTGCCAGCACTGAAGGGGGGAGGCTGTATGAGACCCAGTACTTC
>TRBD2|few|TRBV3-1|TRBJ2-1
CASSQASGTSGRVYPVGEQFF
TGTGCCAGCAGCCAAGCGTCCGGGACTAGCGGGAGGGTATACCCGGTAGGTGAGCAGTTCTTC
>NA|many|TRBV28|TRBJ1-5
CASSFLNQPQHF
TGTGCCAGCAGTTTCTTAAATCAGCCCCAGCATTTT
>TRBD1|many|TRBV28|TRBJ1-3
CASSLTGMGNTIYF
TGTGCCAGCAGTCTGACAGGGATGGGAAACACCATATATTTT
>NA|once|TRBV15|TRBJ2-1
CATSPPWDPYNEQFF
TGTGCCACCAGCCCCCCCTGGGACCCTTACAATGAGCAGTTCTTC
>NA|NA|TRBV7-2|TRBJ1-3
CASTPPQGTWSGNTIYF
TGTGCCAGCACCCCCCCGCAGGGGACTTGGTCTGGAAACACCATATATTTT
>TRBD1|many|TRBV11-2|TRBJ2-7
CASRLRQGAISYEQYF
TGTGCCAGCAGGCTTCGACAGGGGGCGATCTCCTACGAGCAGTACTTC
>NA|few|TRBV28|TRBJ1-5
CASSSHPRQPQHF
TGTGCCAGCAGTTCCCACCCCCGTCAGCCCCAGCATTTT
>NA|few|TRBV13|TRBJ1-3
CASSLESESGNTIYF
TGTGCCAGCAGCTTAGAGAGCGAATCTGGAAACACCATATATTTT
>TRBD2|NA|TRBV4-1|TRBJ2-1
CASSLRTSGVSSYNEQFF
TGCGCCAGCAGCCTTCGGACTAGCGGGGTGAGCTCCTACAATGAGCAGTTCTTC
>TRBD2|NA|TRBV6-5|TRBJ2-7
CASSSAGGSREQYF
TGTGCCAGCAGTTCAGCGGGAGGCTCCCGCGAGCAGTACTTC
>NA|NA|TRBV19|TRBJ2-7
CASIGLADGGVYEQYF
TGTGCCAGTATTGGGCTAGCCGATGGAGGGGTATACGAGCAGTACTTC
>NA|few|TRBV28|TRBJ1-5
CATSEGIQPQHF
TGTGCCACCTCAGAGGGCATCCAGCCCCAGCATTTT
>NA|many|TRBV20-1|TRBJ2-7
CSATDTYEQYF
TGCAGTGCTACGGACACCTACGAGCAGTACTTC
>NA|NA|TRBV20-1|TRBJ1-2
CSARKSITTIYGYTF
TGCAGTGCTAGAAAGTCAATCACAACCATCTATGGCTACACCTTC
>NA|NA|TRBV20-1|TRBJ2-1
CSAPGAAGSSSRSSYNEQFF
TGCAGTGCCCCGGGGGCAGCGGGGTCATCATCGCGGAGCTCCTACAATGAGCAGTTCTTC
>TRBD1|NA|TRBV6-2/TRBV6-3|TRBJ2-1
CASSEWTGDSNEQFF
TGTGCCAGCAGTGAATGGACAGGGGACAGCAATGAGCAGTTCTTC
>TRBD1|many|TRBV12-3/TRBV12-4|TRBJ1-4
CASSLLGQGDTNEKLFF
TGTGCCAGCAGTCTCCTGGGACAGGGAGATACTAATGAAAAACTGTTTTTT
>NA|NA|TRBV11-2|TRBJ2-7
CASSYLGGPEQYF
TGTGCCAGCAGCTACCTAGGAGGGCCCGAGCAGTACTTC
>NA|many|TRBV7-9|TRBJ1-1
CASNGGTATEAFF
TGTGCCAGCAACGGTGGGACTGCCACTGAAGCTTTCTTT
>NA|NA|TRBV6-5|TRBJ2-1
CASSSRISYNEQFF
TGTGCCAGCAGTTCGCGGATCTCCTACAATGAGCAGTTCTTC